This TCR beta chain was identified in a study of blood T cells in healthy people across ages. This clonotype was observed a few times. Trimming shortened V by 0 bases and J by 6 bases, and 15 bases separated the two germline ends. In germline, CDR1 is SGDLS, CDR2 YYNGEE. The CDR3 spans 15 residues. A second 7 to 11 cycle PCR used barcoded and J-beta primers. TCRdb reprocessed the 5' RACE reads with MiXCR, giving one entry per CDR3 protein. The sample comprises roughly 1 million distinct CDR3 sequences, roughly a quarter of which are singletons, and about 0.72% rests with the top ten. This same sample was also taken into another study, of T cells of mothers and their children. Per that paper: The study recruited a few healthy Caucasian mothers and their six children as donors. The overlap seen between related mothers and children slightly exceeded that of unrelated pairs, though not significantly.

The sequence was obtained from a girl aged 2-10 years in good health. The sequencing sample was made of blood. This chain joins TRBV9 and TRBJ1-2; D ambiguous. The CDR3 DNA sequence: TGTGCCAGCAGCGTAGGAGTGGGATGGAAAAATGGCTACACCTTC. This sequence encodes CASSVGVGWKNGYTF.